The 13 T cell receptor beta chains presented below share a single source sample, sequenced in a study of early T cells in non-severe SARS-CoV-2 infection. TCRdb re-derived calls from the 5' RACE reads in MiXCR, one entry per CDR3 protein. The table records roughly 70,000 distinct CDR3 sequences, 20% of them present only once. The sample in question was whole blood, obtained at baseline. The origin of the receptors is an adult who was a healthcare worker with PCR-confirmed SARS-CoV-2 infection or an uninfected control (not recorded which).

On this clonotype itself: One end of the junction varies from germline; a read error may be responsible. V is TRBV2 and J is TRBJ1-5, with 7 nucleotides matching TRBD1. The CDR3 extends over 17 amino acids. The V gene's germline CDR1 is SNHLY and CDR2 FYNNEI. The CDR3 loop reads CASSDSVTTGVSQPQHF. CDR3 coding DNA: TGTGCGAGCAGTGACTCGGTTACCACAGGGGTCTCTCAGCCCCAGCATTTT.

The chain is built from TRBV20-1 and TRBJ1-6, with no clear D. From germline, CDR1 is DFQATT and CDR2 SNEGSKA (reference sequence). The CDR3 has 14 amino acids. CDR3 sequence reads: CSTPGPDPDSPLHF. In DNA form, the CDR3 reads TGCAGCACTCCGGGCCCCGATCCGGATTCACCCCTCCACTTT.

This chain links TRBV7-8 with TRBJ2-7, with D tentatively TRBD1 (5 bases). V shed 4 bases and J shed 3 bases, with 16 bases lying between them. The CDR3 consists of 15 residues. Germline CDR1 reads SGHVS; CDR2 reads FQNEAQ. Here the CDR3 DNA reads TGTGCCAGCAGCTCCTTGTCTGGACATAACTACGAGCAGTACTTC. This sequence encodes CASSSLSGHNYEQYF.

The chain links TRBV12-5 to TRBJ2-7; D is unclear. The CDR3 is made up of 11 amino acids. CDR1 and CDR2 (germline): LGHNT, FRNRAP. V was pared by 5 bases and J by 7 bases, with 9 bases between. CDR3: CASGRIGEQYF. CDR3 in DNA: TGTGCTAGTGGTCGGATTGGGGAGCAGTACTTC. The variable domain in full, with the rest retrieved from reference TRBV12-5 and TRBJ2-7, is DARVTQTPRHKVTEMGQEVTMRCQPILGHNTVFWYRQTMMQGLELLAYFRNRAPLDDSGMPKDRFSAEMPDATLATLKIQPSEPRDSAVYFCASGRIGEQYFGPGTRLTVT.

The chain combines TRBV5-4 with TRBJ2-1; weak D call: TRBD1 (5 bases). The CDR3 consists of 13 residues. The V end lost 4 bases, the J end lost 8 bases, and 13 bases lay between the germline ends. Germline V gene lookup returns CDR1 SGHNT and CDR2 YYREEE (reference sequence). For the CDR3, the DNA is TGTGCCAGCAGCGAGACAGTTTATGATGAGCAGTTCTTC. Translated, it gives CASSETVYDEQFF. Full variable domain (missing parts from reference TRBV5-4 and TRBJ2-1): ETGVTQSPTHLIKTRGQQVTLRCSSQSGHNTVSWYQQALGQGPQFIFQYYREEENGRGNFPPRFSGLQFPNYSSELNVNALELDDSALYLCASSETVYDEQFFGPGTRLTVL.

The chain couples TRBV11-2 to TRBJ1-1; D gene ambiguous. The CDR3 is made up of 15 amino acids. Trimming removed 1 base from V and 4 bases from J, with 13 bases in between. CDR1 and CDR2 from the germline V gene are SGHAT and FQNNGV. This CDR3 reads CASSLAFGLSTEAFF. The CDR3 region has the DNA TGTGCCAGCAGCTTAGCCTTTGGGTTGAGCACTGAAGCTTTCTTT.

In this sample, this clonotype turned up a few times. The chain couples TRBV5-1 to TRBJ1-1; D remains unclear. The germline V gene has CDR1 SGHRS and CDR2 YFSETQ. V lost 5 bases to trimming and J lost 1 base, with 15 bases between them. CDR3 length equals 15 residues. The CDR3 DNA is TGCGCCAGCAGGCCCGTAGGGCAGCCGAACACTGAAGCTTTCTTT. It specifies CASRPVGQPNTEAFF.

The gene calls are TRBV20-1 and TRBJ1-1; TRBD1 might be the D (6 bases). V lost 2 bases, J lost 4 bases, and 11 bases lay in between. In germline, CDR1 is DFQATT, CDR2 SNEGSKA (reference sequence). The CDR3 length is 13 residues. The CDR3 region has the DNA TGCAGTGCTAGAAACGGGGGCTTCACTGAAGCTTTCTTT. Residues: CSARNGGFTEAFF.

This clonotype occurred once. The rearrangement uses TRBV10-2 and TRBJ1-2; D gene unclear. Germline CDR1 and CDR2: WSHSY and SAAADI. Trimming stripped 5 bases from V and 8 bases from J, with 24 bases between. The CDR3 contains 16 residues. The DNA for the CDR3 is TGCGCCAGCAGTAACGGTCGACCCCTAATTATTTGGGGCTACACCTTC. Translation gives CASSNGRPLIIWGYTF.

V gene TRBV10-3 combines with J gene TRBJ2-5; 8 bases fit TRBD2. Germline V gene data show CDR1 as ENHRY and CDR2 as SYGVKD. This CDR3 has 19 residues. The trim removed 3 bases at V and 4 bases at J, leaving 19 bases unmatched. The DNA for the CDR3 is TGTGCCATCAGTGATTTCCCCTTAGGGACTAGTGATACCGGAGAGACCCAGTACTTC. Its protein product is CAISDFPLGTSDTGETQYF.

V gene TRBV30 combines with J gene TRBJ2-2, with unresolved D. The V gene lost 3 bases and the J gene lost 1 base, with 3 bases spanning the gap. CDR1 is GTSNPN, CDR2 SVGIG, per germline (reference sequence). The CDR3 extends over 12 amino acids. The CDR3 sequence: CAWRENTGELFF. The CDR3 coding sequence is TGTGCCTGGAGGGAGAACACCGGGGAGCTGTTTTTT.

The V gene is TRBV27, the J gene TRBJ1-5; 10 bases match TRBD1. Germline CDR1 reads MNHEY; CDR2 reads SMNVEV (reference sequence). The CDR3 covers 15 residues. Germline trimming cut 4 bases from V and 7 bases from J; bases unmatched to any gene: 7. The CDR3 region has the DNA TGTGCCAGCAGTTCATTGGACAGGGGGAAACAGCCCCAGCATTTT. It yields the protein CASSSLDRGKQPQHF.

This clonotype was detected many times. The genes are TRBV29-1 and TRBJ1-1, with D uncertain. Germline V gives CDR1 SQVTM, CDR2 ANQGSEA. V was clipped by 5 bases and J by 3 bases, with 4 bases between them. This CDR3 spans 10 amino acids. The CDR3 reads CSVKDTEAFF. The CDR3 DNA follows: TGCAGCGTTAAGGACACTGAAGCTTTCTTT.